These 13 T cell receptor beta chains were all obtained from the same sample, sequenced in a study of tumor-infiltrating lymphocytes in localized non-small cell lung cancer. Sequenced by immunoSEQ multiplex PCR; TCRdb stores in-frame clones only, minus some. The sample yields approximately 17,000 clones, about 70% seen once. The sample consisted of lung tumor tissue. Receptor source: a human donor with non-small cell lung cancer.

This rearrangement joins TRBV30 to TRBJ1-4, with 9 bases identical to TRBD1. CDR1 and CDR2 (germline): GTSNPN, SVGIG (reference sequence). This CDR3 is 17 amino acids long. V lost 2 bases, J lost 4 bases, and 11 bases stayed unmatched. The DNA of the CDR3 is TGTGCCTGGAGTTACCCCCCTTGGGACAGGGATAATGAAAAACTGTTTTTT. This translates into CAWSYPPWDRDNEKLFF.

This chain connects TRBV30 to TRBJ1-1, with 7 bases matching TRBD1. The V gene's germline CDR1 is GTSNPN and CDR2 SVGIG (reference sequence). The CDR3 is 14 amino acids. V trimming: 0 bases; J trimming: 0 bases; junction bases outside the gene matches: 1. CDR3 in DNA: TGTGCCTGGAGTGTGACAGGGCTGAACACTGAAGCTTTCTTT. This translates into CAWSVTGLNTEAFF.

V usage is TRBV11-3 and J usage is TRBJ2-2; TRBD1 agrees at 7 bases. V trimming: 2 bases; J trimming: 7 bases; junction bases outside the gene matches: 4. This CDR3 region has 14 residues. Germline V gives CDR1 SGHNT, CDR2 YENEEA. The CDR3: CASSLPYRGGELFF. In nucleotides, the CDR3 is TGTGCCAGCAGCTTACCATACAGGGGCGGGGAGCTGTTTTTT.

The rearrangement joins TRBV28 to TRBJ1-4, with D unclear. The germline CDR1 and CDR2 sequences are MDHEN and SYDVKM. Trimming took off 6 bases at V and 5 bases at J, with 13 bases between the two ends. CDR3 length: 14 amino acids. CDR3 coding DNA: TGTGCCAGCAGACCCCCTGGGCCGAATGAAAAACTGTTTTTT. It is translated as CASRPPGPNEKLFF. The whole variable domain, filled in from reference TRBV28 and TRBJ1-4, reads DVKVTQSSRYLVKRTGEKVFLECVQDMDHENMFWYRQDPGLGLRLIYFSYDVKMKEKGDIPEGYSVSREKKERFSLILESASTNQTSMYLCASRPPGPNEKLFFGSGTQLSVL.

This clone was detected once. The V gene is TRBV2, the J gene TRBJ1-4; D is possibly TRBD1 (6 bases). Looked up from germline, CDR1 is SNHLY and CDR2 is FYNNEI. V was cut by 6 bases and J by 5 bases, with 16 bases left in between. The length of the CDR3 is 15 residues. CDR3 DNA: TGTGCCAGCAGGCTGGGGGCAGGGGAAAATGAAAAACTGTTTTTT. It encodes CASRLGAGENEKLFF.

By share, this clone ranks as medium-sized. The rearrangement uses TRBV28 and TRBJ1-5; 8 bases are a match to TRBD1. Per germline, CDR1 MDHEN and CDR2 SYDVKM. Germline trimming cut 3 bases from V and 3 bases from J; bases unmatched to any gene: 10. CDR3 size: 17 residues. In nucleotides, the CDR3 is TGTGCCAGCAGTTTCGTCCCACGGACAGGGAACAATCAGCCCCAGCATTTT. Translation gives CASSFVPRTGNNQPQHF.

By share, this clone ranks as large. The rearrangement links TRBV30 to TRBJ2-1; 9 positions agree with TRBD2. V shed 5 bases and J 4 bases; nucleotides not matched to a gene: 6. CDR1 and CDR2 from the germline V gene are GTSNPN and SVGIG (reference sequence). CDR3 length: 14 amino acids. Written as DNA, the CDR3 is TGTGCCTGGGGACAGCGGGAGGTTTACAATGAGCAGTTCTTC. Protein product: CAWGQREVYNEQFF.

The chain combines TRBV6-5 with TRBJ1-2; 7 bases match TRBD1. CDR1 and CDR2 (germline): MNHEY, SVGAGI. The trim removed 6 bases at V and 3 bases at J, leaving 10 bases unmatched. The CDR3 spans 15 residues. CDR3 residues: CASSSSGGAHYGYTF. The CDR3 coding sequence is TGTGCCAGCAGCTCCTCAGGGGGTGCGCACTATGGCTACACCTTC.

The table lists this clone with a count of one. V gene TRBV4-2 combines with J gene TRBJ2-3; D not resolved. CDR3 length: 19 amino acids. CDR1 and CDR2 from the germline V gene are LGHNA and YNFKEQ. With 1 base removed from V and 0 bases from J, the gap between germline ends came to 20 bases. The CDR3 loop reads CASSQARGSAHPSTDTQYF. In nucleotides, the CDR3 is TGTGCCAGCAGCCAAGCACGAGGCAGCGCCCACCCTAGCACAGATACGCAGTATTTT.

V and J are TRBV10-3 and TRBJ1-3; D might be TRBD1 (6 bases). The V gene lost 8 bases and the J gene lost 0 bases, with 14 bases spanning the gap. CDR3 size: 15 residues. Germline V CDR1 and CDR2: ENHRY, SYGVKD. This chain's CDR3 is CAIGGDTRSGNTIYF. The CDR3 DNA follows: TGTGCCATCGGGGGGGACACCCGCTCTGGAAACACCATATATTTT.

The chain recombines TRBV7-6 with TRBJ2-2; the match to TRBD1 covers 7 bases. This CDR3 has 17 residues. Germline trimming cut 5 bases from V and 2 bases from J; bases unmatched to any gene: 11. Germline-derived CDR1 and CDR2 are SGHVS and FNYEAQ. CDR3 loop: CASSPQGRAFNTGELFF. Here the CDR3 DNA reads TGTGCCAGCAGCCCACAGGGGCGGGCTTTCAACACCGGGGAGCTGTTTTTT.

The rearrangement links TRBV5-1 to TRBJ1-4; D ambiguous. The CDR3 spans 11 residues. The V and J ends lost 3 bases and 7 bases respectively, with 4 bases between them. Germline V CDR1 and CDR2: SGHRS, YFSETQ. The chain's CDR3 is CASSSGEKLFF. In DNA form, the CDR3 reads TGCGCCAGCAGCTCCGGTGAAAAACTGTTTTTT.

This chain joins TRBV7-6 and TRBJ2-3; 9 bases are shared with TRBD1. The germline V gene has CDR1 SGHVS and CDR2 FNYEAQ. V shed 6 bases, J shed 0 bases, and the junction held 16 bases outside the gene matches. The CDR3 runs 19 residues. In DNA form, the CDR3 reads TGTGCCAGCAGTCTACGGAGGGACAGGGTTGGCTCCAGCACAGATACGCAGTATTTT. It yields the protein CASSLRRDRVGSSTDTQYF.